This entry lists 21 T cell receptor beta chains sequenced from one sample in a study of human T cells and chemical hapten exposure. Within the library, unique molecular identifiers were attached to each individual cDNA molecule. TCRdb reanalysed the reads using MiXCR and keeps one entry per CDR3 protein. The table shows some 490 distinct CDR3 sequences, with around 65% occurring only once. Indicated treatment: therapeutic diphenylcyclopropenone sensitization with weekly scalp DPC. The specimen was whole blood, collected before DPC sensitization or 2, 6, or about 24 weeks after (not recorded which). The source is an adult with alopecia areata. Some clones in this sample may be carry-over from other donors' samples. This table probably holds off-target reads from a library built for another chain.

The V gene is TRBV11-2, the J gene TRBJ2-1, with D possibly TRBD2 on 5 matching bases. This CDR3 region has 14 residues. V was cut by 3 bases and J by 7 bases, with 13 bases left in between. Germline CDR1 is SGHAT and CDR2 is FQNNGV. The CDR3 sequence is CASSFYGVPNEQFF. In DNA, the CDR3 is TGTGCCAGCAGCTTCTACGGGGTTCCGAATGAGCAGTTCTTC.

The J gene is TRBJ2-7, the V gene TRBV4-2, with TRBD2 as a possible D gene (5 bases). The CDR3 totals 14 residues. Trimming left V 2 bases short and J 3 bases short, with 11 bases between. Germline CDR1 reads LGHNA; CDR2 reads YNFKEQ. The DNA of the CDR3 is TGTGCCAGCAGCCAACGGGGAGCTAACTACGAGCAGTACTTC. Amino acids: CASSQRGANYEQYF.

The chain uses TRBV7-2 and TRBJ2-5; 12 bases are shared with TRBD2. V dropped 1 base and J dropped 2; count of bases not matched to a gene: 14. Germline V gene sequence: CDR1 SGHTA, CDR2 FQGNSA. This CDR3 is built from 20 residues. The CDR3 DNA is TGTGCCAGCAGCTTAGTCCCGCTAGCGGGGGGGCGGCTCGCACAAGAGACCCAGTACTTC. Translation gives CASSLVPLAGGRLAQETQYF.

This clonotype was seen just once. The V and J genes are TRBV2 and TRBJ1-5; no clear D gene. Deletions cut 6 bases from V and 5 bases from J, with 11 bases between. Germline V lookup: CDR1 SNHLY, CDR2 FYNNEI. There are 13 residues in the CDR3. Written as DNA, the CDR3 is TGTGCCAGCAGCGAGTGGCTCGATCAGCCCCAGCATTTT. Encoded protein: CASSEWLDQPQHF.

This chain connects TRBV2 to TRBJ2-2; possible D gene TRBD2, 5 bases. Per germline, CDR1 SNHLY and CDR2 FYNNEI. Trimming took off 6 bases at V and 8 bases at J, with 10 bases between the two ends. The CDR3 sequence is 12 residues long. The CDR3 sequence: CASRKRGGELFF. In DNA, the CDR3 is TGTGCCAGCAGGAAACGGGGAGGGGAGCTGTTTTTT.

The chain uses TRBV5-1 and TRBJ1-1; D gene ambiguous. Trimming shortened V by 4 bases and J by 3 bases, and 16 bases separated the two germline ends. This CDR3 spans 15 amino acids. Per the germline V gene, CDR1 is SGHRS and CDR2 is YFSETQ. The CDR3, as DNA: TGCGCCAGCAGCGTGACACCAGGAGGGTACACTGAAGCTTTCTTT. Translating gives CASSVTPGGYTEAFF.

The rearrangement uses TRBV29-1 and TRBJ1-1; D is perhaps TRBD1 (5 bases). CDR3 size: 15 residues. Looked up from germline, CDR1 is SQVTM and CDR2 is ANQGSEA. Deletions cut 6 bases from V and 3 bases from J, with 20 bases between. The CDR3 loop is CSVGTRATPYTEAFF. The CDR3 bases are TGCAGCGTCGGAACCAGGGCCACCCCGTACACTGAAGCTTTCTTT.

This clonotype was seen once. The chain employs TRBV10-3 and TRBJ2-3, with TRBD1 identical over 7 bases. The V segment lost 3 bases and the J segment 4 bases; nucleotides outside the gene matches: 10. The CDR3 spans 16 residues. Germline V CDR1 and CDR2: ENHRY, SYGVKD. The CDR3 protein is CAISDPITGAADTQYF. CDR3 DNA: TGTGCCATCAGTGACCCTATCACAGGGGCCGCAGATACGCAGTATTTT.

V and J are TRBV5-1 and TRBJ2-5; 9 bases align to TRBD1. The germline V gene encodes CDR1 SGHRS and CDR2 YFSETQ. V shed 4 bases and J 5 bases; nucleotides not matched to a gene: 12. The CDR3 consists of 16 residues. This chain's CDR3 is CASSAQIQGAGETQYF. The DNA of the CDR3 is TGCGCCAGCAGCGCACAGATACAGGGGGCCGGGGAGACCCAGTACTTC.

The chain employs TRBV12-3 or TRBV12-4 and TRBJ1-3; 8 bases agree with TRBD1. The CDR3 covers 15 residues. V shed 4 bases, J shed 2 bases, and the junction held 4 bases outside the gene matches. CDR3 nucleotides: TGTGCCAGCAGTTCCCAGGGGGCAACTGGAAACACCATATATTTT. Amino acid sequence: CASSSQGATGNTIYF.

The chain has TRBV5-5 and TRBJ2-1, with 8 bases matching TRBD2. The germline V gene has CDR1 SGHKS and CDR2 YYEKEE (reference sequence). Unmatched junction bases numbered 3, after V lost 2 bases and J lost 5 bases. The CDR3 totals 14 residues. CDR3 nucleotide sequence: TGTGCCAGCAGCTTAATACTAGCGGACAATGAGCAGTTCTTC. Amino acid sequence: CASSLILADNEQFF.

V gene TRBV7-9 combines with J gene TRBJ2-3; no clear D. The length of the CDR3 is 13 residues. V lost 3 bases and J 12 bases, leaving 16 bases between the germline ends. Germline lookup yields CDR1 SEHNR and CDR2 FQNEAQ (reference sequence). As DNA, the CDR3 is TGTGCCAGCAGCTTCTCGCCGTTGGAACGTCAGTATTTT. Protein: CASSFSPLERQYF.

The J gene is TRBJ1-1, the V gene TRBV4-3; weak D call: TRBD1 (5 bases). The CDR3 runs 15 residues. CDR1 and CDR2 from the germline V gene are LGHNA and YSLEER. With 2 bases removed from V and 7 bases from J, the gap between germline ends came to 17 bases. CDR3 sequence (DNA): TGCGCCAGCAGCCAACCCGTCGGGGGTAAGGTTGAAGCTTTCTTT. Translation gives CASSQPVGGKVEAFF.

This chain links TRBV7-9 with TRBJ2-7; 7 bases map to TRBD1. The CDR3 extends over 14 amino acids. V trimming: 5 bases; J trimming: 2 bases; junction bases outside the gene matches: 6. Germline-derived CDR1 and CDR2 are SEHNR and FQNEAQ (reference sequence). CDR3 sequence (DNA): TGTGCCAGCAGCCCAGACAGGGCCGCCTACGAGCAGTACTTC. It codes for CASSPDRAAYEQYF. The full variable domain, completed using reference TRBV7-9 and TRBJ2-7, is DTGVSQNPRHKITKRGQNVTFRCDPISEHNRLYWYRQTLGQGPEFLTYFQNEAQLEKSRLLSDRFSAERPKGSFSTLEIQRTEQGDSAMYLCASSPDRAAYEQYFGPGTRLTVT.

The table lists this clonotype with a few counts. The chain carries TRBV4-2 and TRBJ2-1; possible D gene TRBD1, 6 bases. The CDR3 has 19 residues. Trimming removed 0 bases at V and 3 bases at J, with 21 bases between. Germline lookup yields CDR1 LGHNA and CDR2 YNFKEQ. CDR3 nucleotide sequence: TGTGCCAGCAGCCAAGATGGGGGCCACAGGGCCTCCGACTACAATGAGCAGTTCTTC. Protein sequence: CASSQDGGHRASDYNEQFF.

The J gene is TRBJ1-1, the V gene TRBV5-1; D is uncertain. CDR1 SGHRS and CDR2 YFSETQ come from the germline V gene. Trimming took off 0 bases at V and 4 bases at J, with 7 bases between the two ends. CDR3 length: 13 amino acids. The CDR3 spells CASSLVTSTEAFF. CDR3 nucleotide sequence: TGCGCCAGCAGCTTGGTGACCAGCACTGAAGCTTTCTTT.

The genes are TRBV6-5 and TRBJ1-2; 10 positions match TRBD1. CDR3 length equals 14 residues. V was clipped by 5 bases and J by 3 bases; unmatched bases: 3. The germline V gene encodes CDR1 MNHEY and CDR2 SVGAGI. CDR3 coding DNA: TGTGCCAGCAGTGCCGGACAGGGGGACTATGGCTACACCTTC. Encoded protein: CASSAGQGDYGYTF.

The chain couples TRBV4-3 to TRBJ2-7; possibly TRBD2 for D (5 bases). The germline CDR1 and CDR2 sequences are LGHNA and YSLEER. Trimming pared 0 bases from V and 3 bases from J, leaving 15 bases between. The CDR3 has 16 amino acids. CDR3 in DNA: TGCGCCAGCAGCCAAGATCTGCTTTCGGGGTGCTACGAGCAGTACTTC. Its translation is CASSQDLLSGCYEQYF.

V usage is TRBV29-1 and J usage is TRBJ1-1; D may be TRBD1 (6 bases). The CDR3 covers 13 residues. V gave up 7 bases and J gave up 2 bases, with 14 bases separating them. Germline CDR1 reads SQVTM; CDR2 reads ANQGSEA. CDR3 nucleotide sequence: TGCAGCGCTAGGACAGCAACCAACACTGAAGCTTTCTTT. This sequence encodes CSARTATNTEAFF.

This clonotype has just a few counts. The chain carries TRBV2 and TRBJ1-1; 8 nucleotides agree with TRBD1. This CDR3 comprises 14 residues. V lost 6 bases, J lost 2 bases, and 5 bases stayed unmatched. Germline-derived CDR1 and CDR2 are SNHLY and FYNNEI. CDR3 residues: CASSKGQGNTEAFF. The CDR3 nucleotides read TGTGCCAGCAGCAAAGGACAGGGAAACACTGAAGCTTTCTTT. The full variable domain, its missing parts supplied by reference TRBV2 and TRBJ1-1, is EPEVTQTPSHQVTQMGQEVILRCVPISNHLYFYWYRQILGQKVEFLVSFYNNEISEKSEIFDDQFSVERPDGSNFTLKIRSTKLEDSAMYFCASSKGQGNTEAFFGQGTRLTVV.

The chain recombines TRBV27 with TRBJ1-6; TRBD1 matches at 8 bases. The CDR3 runs to 16 residues. The V segment lost 6 bases and the J segment 8 bases; nucleotides outside the gene matches: 12. The V gene's germline CDR1 is MNHEY and CDR2 SMNVEV (reference sequence). This CDR3 reads CASRNHGQGGDSPLHF. DNA of the CDR3: TGTGCCAGCAGGAACCACGGACAGGGCGGGGATTCACCCCTCCACTTT.